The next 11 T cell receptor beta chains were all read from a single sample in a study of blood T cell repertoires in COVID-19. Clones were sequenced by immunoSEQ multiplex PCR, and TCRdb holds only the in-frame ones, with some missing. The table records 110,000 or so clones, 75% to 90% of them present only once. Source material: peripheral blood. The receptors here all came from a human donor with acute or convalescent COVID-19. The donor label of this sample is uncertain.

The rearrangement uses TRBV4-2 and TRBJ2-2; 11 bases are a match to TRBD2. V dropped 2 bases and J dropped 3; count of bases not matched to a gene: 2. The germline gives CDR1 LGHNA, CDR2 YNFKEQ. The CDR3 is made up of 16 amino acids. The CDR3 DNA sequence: TGTGCCAGCAGCCAACTTAGCGGGAGGGACACCGGGGAGCTGTTTTTT. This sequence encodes CASSQLSGRDTGELFF.

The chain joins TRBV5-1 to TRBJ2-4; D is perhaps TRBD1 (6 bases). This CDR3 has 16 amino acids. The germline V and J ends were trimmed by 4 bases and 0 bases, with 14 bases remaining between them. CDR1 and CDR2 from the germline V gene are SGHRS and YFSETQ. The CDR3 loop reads CASSSGQTLAKNIQYF. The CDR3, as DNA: TGCGCCAGCAGCAGCGGACAGACACTAGCCAAAAACATTCAGTACTTC.

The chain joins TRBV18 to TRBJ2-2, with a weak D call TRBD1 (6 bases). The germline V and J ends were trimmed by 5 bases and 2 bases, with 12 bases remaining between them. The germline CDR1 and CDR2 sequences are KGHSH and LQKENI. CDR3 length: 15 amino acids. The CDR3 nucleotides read TGTGCCAGCTCATTTACCGGGACAAACACCGGGGAGCTGTTTTTT. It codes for CASSFTGTNTGELFF. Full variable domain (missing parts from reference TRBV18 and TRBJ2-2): NAGVMQNPRHLVRRRGQEARLRCSPMKGHSHVYWYRQLPEEGLKFMVYLQKENIIDESGMPKERFSAEFPKEGPSILRIQQVVRGDSAAYFCASSFTGTNTGELFFGEGSRLTVL.

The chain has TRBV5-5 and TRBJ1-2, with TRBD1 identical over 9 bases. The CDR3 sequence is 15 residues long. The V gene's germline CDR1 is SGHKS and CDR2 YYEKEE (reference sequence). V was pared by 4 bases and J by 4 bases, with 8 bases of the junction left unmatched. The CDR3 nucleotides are TGTGCCAGCAGCATAGGACAGGGGCTCAGCTATGGCTACACCTTC. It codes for CASSIGQGLSYGYTF.

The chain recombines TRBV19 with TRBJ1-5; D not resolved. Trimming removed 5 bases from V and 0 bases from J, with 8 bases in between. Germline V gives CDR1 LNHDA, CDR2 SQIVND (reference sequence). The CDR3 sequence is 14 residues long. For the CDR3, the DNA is TGTGCCAGTAGTCAGGATTATAGCAATCAGCCCCAGCATTTT. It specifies CASSQDYSNQPQHF.

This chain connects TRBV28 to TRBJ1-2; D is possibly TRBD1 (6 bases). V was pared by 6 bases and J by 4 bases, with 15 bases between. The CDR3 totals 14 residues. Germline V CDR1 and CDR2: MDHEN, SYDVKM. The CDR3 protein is CASRFTGIAYGYTF. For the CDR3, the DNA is TGTGCCAGCAGGTTTACAGGGATCGCCTATGGCTACACCTTC.

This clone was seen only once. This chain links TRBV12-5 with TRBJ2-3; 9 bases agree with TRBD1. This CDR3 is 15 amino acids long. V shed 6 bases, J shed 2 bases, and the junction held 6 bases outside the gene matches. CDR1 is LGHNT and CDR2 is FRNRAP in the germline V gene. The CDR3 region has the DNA TGTGCTAGTGGCCCGGGACAGGGTAACACAGATACGCAGTATTTT. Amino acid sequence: CASGPGQGNTDTQYF.

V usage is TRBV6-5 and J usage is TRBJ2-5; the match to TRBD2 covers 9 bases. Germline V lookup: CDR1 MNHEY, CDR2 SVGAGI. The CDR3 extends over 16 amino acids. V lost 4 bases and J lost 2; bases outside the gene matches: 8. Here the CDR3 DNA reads TGTGCCAGCAGTTCCCGCACTAGCGGGCGACAAGAGACCCAGTACTTC. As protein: CASSSRTSGRQETQYF.

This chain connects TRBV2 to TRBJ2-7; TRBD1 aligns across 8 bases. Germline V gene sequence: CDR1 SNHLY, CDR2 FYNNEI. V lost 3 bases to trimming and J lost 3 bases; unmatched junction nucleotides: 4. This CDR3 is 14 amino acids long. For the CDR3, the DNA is TGTGCCAGCAGTGAGAAGACAGGGGTCTACGAGCAGTACTTC. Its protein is CASSEKTGVYEQYF.

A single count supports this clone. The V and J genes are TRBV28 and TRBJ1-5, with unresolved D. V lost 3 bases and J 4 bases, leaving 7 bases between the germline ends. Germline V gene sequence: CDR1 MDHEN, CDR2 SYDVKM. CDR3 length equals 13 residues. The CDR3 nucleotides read TGTGCCAGCAGTTTTACGCTAAATCAGCCCCAGCATTTT. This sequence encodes CASSFTLNQPQHF.

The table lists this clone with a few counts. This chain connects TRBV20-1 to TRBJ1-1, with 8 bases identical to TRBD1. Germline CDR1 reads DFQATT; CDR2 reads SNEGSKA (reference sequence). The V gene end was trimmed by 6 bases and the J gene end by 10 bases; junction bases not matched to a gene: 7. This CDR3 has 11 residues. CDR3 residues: CSALRTGPAFF. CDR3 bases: TGCAGTGCCTTAAGGACAGGGCCAGCTTTCTTT.